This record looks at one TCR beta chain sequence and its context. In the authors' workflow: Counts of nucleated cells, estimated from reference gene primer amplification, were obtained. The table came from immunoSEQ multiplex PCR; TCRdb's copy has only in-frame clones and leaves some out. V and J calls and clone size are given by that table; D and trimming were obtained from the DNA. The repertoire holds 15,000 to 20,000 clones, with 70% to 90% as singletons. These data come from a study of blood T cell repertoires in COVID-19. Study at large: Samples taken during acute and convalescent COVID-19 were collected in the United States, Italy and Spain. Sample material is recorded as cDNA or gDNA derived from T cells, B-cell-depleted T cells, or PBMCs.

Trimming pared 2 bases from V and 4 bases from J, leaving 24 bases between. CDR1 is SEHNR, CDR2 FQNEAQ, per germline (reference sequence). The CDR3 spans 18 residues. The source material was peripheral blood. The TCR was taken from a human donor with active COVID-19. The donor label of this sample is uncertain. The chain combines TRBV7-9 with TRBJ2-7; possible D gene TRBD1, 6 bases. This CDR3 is CASSLSFGEPGDRYEQYF. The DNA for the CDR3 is TGTGCCAGCAGCTTAAGCTTCGGGGAGCCAGGGGATCGATACGAGCAGTACTTC.